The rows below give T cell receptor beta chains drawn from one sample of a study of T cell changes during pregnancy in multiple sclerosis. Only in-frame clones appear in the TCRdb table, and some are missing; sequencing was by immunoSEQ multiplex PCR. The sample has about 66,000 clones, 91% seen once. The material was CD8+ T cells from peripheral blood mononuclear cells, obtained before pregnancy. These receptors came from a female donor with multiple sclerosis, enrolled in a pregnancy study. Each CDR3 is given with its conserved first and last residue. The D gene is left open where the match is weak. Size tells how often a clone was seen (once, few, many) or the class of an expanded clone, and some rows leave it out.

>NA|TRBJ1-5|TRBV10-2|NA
TGCGCCAGCATGAAGGGGATTAGCAATCAGCCCCAGCATTTT
CASMKGISNQPQHF
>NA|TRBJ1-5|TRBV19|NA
TGTGCCAGTTGGGAGCCTAATCAGCCCCAGCATTTT
CASWEPNQPQHF
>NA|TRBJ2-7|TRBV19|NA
TGTGCCAGTAGGGAGACGGGAACCTACGAGCAGTACTTC
CASRETGTYEQYF
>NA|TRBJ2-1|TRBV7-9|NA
TGTGCCAGCGGTATTGGGGGCCTTGAGCAGTTCTTC
CASGIGGLEQFF
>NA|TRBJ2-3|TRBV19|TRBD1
TGTGCCAGTAGTGCCACCGGGACAGGGGGGTTCACAGATACGCAGTATTTT
CASSATGTGGFTDTQYF
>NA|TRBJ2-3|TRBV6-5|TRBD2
TGTGCCACCTCGCCGGGACTAGCGGGGGGGCCCAAGTATTTT
CATSPGLAGGPKYF
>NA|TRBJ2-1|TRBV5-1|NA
TGCGCCAGCAGCCCCTTACAACCCTACAATGAGCAGTTCTTC
CASSPLQPYNEQFF
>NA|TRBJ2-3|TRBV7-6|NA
TGTGCCAGCAGCCGGGGAAGCGCAGATACGCAGTATTTT
CASSRGSADTQYF
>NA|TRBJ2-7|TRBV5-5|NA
TGTGCCAGCAGCTTCCTCCAGGGTTCCTACGAGCAGTACTTC
CASSFLQGSYEQYF
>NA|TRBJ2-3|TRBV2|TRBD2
TGTGCCAACGGACTAGCGGGGGGCGGTAGTAGCACAGATACGCAGTATTTT
CANGLAGGGSSTDTQYF
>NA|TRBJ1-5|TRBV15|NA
TGTGCCACCAGCAGGGAGACGGATAGCAATCAGCCCCAGCATTTT
CATSRETDSNQPQHF
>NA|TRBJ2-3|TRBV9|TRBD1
TGTGCCAGCAGCCTAGGCGGCAGGGGGTCAGATACGCAGTATTTT
CASSLGGRGSDTQYF
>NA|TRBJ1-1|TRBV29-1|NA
TGCAGCGCCAGGGAAATGAACACTGAAGCTTTCTTT
CSAREMNTEAFF
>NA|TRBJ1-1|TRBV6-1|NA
TGTGCCCTACAAGGGGGCACTGAAGCTTTCTTT
CALQGGTEAFF
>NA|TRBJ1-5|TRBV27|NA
TGTGCCAGCAGTCCCCAGGGTGATCAGCCCCAGCATTTT
CASSPQGDQPQHF
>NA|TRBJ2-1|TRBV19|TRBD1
TGTGCCAGTACCATAAGGACAGGCGGAGACAATGAGCAGTTCTTC
CASTIRTGGDNEQFF
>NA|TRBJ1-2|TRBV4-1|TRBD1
TGCGCCAGCAGCCAAGATTGGACAGGGCCCAACTATGGCTACACCTTC
CASSQDWTGPNYGYTF
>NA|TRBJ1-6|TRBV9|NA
TGTGCCAGCAGCCCAGGAGGTATTCCACCCCTCCACTTT
CASSPGGIPPLHF
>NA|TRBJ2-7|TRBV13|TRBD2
TGTGCCAGCAGCCCTAGCGGGGGCTACGAGCAGTACTTC
CASSPSGGYEQYF
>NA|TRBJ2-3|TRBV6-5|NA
TGTGCCAGCAGCTCGGGGGGCGGGGCAGATACGCAGTATTTT
CASSSGGGADTQYF
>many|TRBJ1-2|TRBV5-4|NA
TGTGCCAGCAGCTTGTCCGGGGGGGACTATGGCTACACCTTC
CASSLSGGDYGYTF
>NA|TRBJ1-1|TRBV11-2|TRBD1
TGTGCCAGCAGCCTCACAGGGGATGAAGCTTTCTTT
CASSLTGDEAFF
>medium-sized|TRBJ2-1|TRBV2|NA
TGTGCCAGCAGTGACCCTTCTACGGATACTACGAATGAGCAGTTCTTC
CASSDPSTDTTNEQFF
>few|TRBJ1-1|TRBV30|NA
TGTGCCTGGAGTGGGTTAGCGGACACTGAAGCTTTCTTT
CAWSGLADTEAFF
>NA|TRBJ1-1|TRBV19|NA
TGTGCCAGCAACGGCTTTTGGACAGTGAACACTGAAGCTTTCTTT
CASNGFWTVNTEAFF
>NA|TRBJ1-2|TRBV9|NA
TGTGCCAGCAGCGTTGGGGAGACGGACTATGGCTACACCTTC
CASSVGETDYGYTF
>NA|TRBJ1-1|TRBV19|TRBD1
TGTGCCAGTAGTACCTGGACAGGGGAACATTCGATGAACACTGAAGCTTTCTTT
CASSTWTGEHSMNTEAFF
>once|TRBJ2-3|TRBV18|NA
TGTGCCAGCTCACCAGACGAGAGGACGCAGTATTTT
CASSPDERTQYF
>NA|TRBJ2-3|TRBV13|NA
TGTGCCAGCAGCTTACGAGGGGGACACCTCACAGATACGCAGTATTTT
CASSLRGGHLTDTQYF
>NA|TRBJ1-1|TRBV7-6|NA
TGTGCCAGCAGCATTCAGGGTGCTGACACTGAAGCTTTCTTT
CASSIQGADTEAFF
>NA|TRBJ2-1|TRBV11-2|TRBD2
TGTGCCAGCAGCCAAGGGACTAGCGGCTACAATGAGCAGTTCTTC
CASSQGTSGYNEQFF
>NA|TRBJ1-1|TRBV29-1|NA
TGCAGCGTTGAAGATGGCGTCAGGGTGTACACTGAAGCTTTCTTT
CSVEDGVRVYTEAFF
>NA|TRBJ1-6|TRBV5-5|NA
TGTGCCAGCAGCTTGGTGGGGCTCCTCCACTTT
CASSLVGLLHF
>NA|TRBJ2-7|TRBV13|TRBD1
TGTGCCAGCAGCTTGGGGACAGGGGGCTTGTACGAGCAGTACTTC
CASSLGTGGLYEQYF
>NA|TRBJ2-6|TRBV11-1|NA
TGTGCCAGCAGTCACCAGTTACCAGGGGCTGGGGCCAACGTCCTGACTTTC
CASSHQLPGAGANVLTF
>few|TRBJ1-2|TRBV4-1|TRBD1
TGCGCCAGCAGCCCAGTTGACAGGGACTATGGCTACACCTTC
CASSPVDRDYGYTF
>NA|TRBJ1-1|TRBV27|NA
TGTGCCAGCAGCGGAGGAATTGACACTGAAGCTTTCTTT
CASSGGIDTEAFF
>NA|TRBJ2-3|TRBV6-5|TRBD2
TGTGCCAGCAGGGAGATAGCGGGGGTGATAGATACGCAGTATTTT
CASREIAGVIDTQYF
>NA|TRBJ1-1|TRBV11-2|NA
TGTGCCAGCAGCTCAATAGGACAAATGAACACTGAAGCTTTCTTT
CASSSIGQMNTEAFF
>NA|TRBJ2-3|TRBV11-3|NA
TGTGCCAGCAGCTTAGATCGAGGGGGAACAGATACGCAGTATTTT
CASSLDRGGTDTQYF
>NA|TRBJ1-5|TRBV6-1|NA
TGTGCCAGCAGTGAAGTGGAGGCATGGCCCCAGCATTTT
CASSEVEAWPQHF
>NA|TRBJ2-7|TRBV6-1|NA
TGTGCCACCCTAGGCCCGGCTTCGGGCTACGAGCAGTACTTC
CATLGPASGYEQYF
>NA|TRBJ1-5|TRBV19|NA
TGTGCCAGTAGTGCGGCCCCGGGTGGCGTTCAGCCCCAGCATTTT
CASSAAPGGVQPQHF
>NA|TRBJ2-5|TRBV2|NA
TGTGCCAGCAATCCAGGTGGAGAGACCCAGTACTTC
CASNPGGETQYF
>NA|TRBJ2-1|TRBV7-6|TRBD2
TGTGCCAGCAGCCGAACTAGCGGGGGGATCTCCTACAATGAGCAGTTCTTC
CASSRTSGGISYNEQFF
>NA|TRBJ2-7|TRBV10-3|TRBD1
TGTGCCATCAATGGACAGGGGGGTGGAAGGGAGCAGTACTTC
CAINGQGGGREQYF
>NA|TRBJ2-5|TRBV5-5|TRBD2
TGTGCCAGCAGCTTTCGACTAGCGGTCCAAGAGACCCAGTACTTC
CASSFRLAVQETQYF
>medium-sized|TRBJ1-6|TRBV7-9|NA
TGTGCCAGCAGCTCCTACGGGGGGTTTTGGAACTCACCCCTCCACTTT
CASSSYGGFWNSPLHF
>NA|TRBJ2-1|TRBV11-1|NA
TGTGCCAGCAGCTTAGCAGGGGATGAGCAGTTCTTC
CASSLAGDEQFF
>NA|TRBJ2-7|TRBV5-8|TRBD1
TGTGCCAGCAGCAAAGGGACAGGCGAACTAGAAGAGCAGTACTTC
CASSKGTGELEEQYF
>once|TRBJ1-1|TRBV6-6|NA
TGTGCCAGCAGTTACTCGAGGGCTGAAGCTTTCTTT
CASSYSRAEAFF
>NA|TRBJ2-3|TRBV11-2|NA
TGTGCCAGCAGCTTGGTAGGGGGGGTGGTAGATACGCAGTATTTT
CASSLVGGVVDTQYF
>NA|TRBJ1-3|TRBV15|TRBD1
TGTGCCACCAGCAGAGATGGACAGGGTGCGGACACCATATATTTT
CATSRDGQGADTIYF
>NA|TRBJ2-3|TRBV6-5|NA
TGTGCCAGCAGTTACGCCTCTAGCCCCCCAGATACGCAGTATTTT
CASSYASSPPDTQYF